This T cell receptor (beta chain) was recovered during a study of T cell clonotyping in hematopoietic cell transplantation. Measured with immunoSEQ multiplex PCR; TCRdb has only the in-frame clones, and not every one. The table lists 9,500 to 15,000 clones, 89% of them singletons. Trimming left V 4 bases short and J 10 bases short, with 14 bases between. Per germline, CDR1 SGDLS and CDR2 YYNGEE. This CDR3 contains 12 residues. V is TRBV9 and J is TRBJ1-1; a possible D gene is TRBD1 (6 bases). This sequence originates from a human donor who either received an allogeneic hematopoietic cell transplant for a myeloid malignancy or was a related donor (not recorded which). Some clones in this sample may be carry-over from other donors' samples. Specimen: peripheral blood mononuclear cells. The CDR3 region is CASSSRDTSAFF. DNA for the CDR3: TGTGCCAGCAGCTCCCGGGACACTTCAGCTTTCTTT.